These 28 T cell receptor beta chains were all obtained from the same sample, sequenced in a study of blood T cell repertoires in COVID-19. Sequencing used immunoSEQ multiplex PCR; TCRdb keeps in-frame clones, though not all of them. The table shows fewer than 350,000 clones, with about 86% occurring only once. Sequencing used peripheral blood. The receptors here all came from a woman under 40 with COVID-19, enrolled during active disease.

This chain links TRBV10-2 with TRBJ1-3; D call uncertain. This CDR3 is 15 amino acids long. Looked up from germline, CDR1 is WSHSY and CDR2 is SAAADI. Trimming pared 6 bases from V and 0 bases from J, leaving 12 bases between. The CDR3 loop reads CASRNSGNSGNTIYF. For the CDR3, the DNA is TGCGCCAGCAGAAACTCAGGCAACTCTGGAAACACCATATATTTT.

The V call is TRBV5-1, the J call TRBJ1-1, with a tentative D call TRBD1 (6 bases). Germline CDR1 and CDR2: SGHRS and YFSETQ. The V and J ends lost 2 bases and 3 bases respectively, with 14 bases between them. The CDR3 loop spans 15 amino acids. The CDR3, as DNA: TGCGCCAGCAGCTTAGGCCTTCAGGGGCACACTGAAGCTTTCTTT. Protein product: CASSLGLQGHTEAFF.

Only one count was recorded for this clone. V usage is TRBV3-1 (or the pseudogene TRBV3-2) and J usage is TRBJ2-7, with 7 bases lining up with TRBD2. The junction had 9 bases not matched to a gene; V was cut back by 0 bases and J by 4 bases. Germline CDR1 is LGHDT and CDR2 is YNNKEL (reference sequence). There are 16 residues in the CDR3. The CDR3 reads CASSQDLRTRGYEQYF. The CDR3 region has the DNA TGTGCCAGCAGCCAAGATCTGAGGACTAGGGGTTACGAGCAGTACTTC.

The CDR3 coding sequence is TGTGCCAGTAGTCCCCGTGAGCGGGGGACCCCCTACAATGAGCAGTTCTTC. Amino acid sequence: CASSPRERGTPYNEQFF. The J gene is TRBJ2-1, the V gene TRBV19, with 8 bases fitting TRBD2. J lost 2 bases, V lost 5 bases, and 11 bases had no gene match. The CDR3 totals 17 residues. CDR1 LNHDA and CDR2 SQIVND come from the germline V gene (reference sequence).

The rearrangement joins TRBV10-2 to TRBJ1-5, with D perhaps matching TRBD1 (6 bases). The V end lost 4 bases, the J end lost 6 bases, and 13 bases lay between the germline ends. Germline V CDR1 and CDR2: WSHSY, SAAADI. The CDR3 has 14 residues. This chain's CDR3 is CASSVKGGSQPQHF. In nucleotides, the CDR3 is TGCGCCAGCAGTGTTAAAGGGGGTAGTCAGCCCCAGCATTTT.

J is TRBJ1-1 and V is TRBV18; D possibly corresponds to TRBD1 (6 bases). Germline lookup yields CDR1 KGHSH and CDR2 LQKENI. The CDR3 extends over 12 amino acids. V lost 1 base and J 6 bases, leaving 6 bases between the germline ends. The CDR3: CASSPQGAEAFF. The CDR3 nucleotides are TGTGCCAGCTCACCACAGGGGGCTGAAGCTTTCTTT.

This clone has just one count. The chain links TRBV19 to TRBJ1-2; weak D call: TRBD1 (6 bases). Germline CDR1 reads LNHDA; CDR2 reads SQIVND (reference sequence). V shed 9 bases and J shed 6 bases, with 14 bases lying between them. This CDR3 has 12 amino acids. This chain's CDR3 is CASKQGSDGYTF. DNA of the CDR3: TGTGCCAGCAAACAGGGTTCAGATGGCTACACCTTC. Supplemented by reference TRBV19 and TRBJ1-2, the full variable domain reads DGGITQSPKYLFRKEGQNVTLSCEQNLNHDAMYWYRQDPGQGLRLIYYSQIVNDFQKGDIAEGYSVSREKKESFPLTVTSAQKNPTAFYLCASKQGSDGYTFGSGTRLTVV.

The chain combines TRBV5-1 with TRBJ2-7; D unresolved. V dropped 3 bases and J dropped 1 base, with 8 bases sitting between them. The CDR3 runs 13 residues. The germline V gene encodes CDR1 SGHRS and CDR2 YFSETQ. As DNA, the CDR3 is TGCGCCAGCAGCTCGACTCGTTCCTACGAGCAGTACTTC. Its translation is CASSSTRSYEQYF. The full variable domain, with the rest looked up from reference TRBV5-1 and TRBJ2-7, is KAGVTQTPRYLIKTRGQQVTLSCSPISGHRSVSWYQQTPGQGLQFLFEYFSETQRNKGNFPGRFSGRQFSNSRSEMNVSTLELGDSALYLCASSSTRSYEQYFGPGTRLTVT.

The rearrangement uses TRBV9 and TRBJ2-1; 7 nucleotides agree with TRBD2. Germline loops: CDR1 SGDLS, CDR2 YYNGEE. V gave up 4 bases and J gave up 3 bases; unmatched junction bases: 10. The CDR3 is 16 residues long. The CDR3 is CASSLSGTGVYNEQFF. The CDR3 coding sequence is TGTGCCAGCAGCTTAAGCGGGACTGGAGTCTACAATGAGCAGTTCTTC.

The chain uses TRBV10-1 and TRBJ1-1; no reliable D call. V lost 4 bases and J 5 bases, leaving 17 bases between the germline ends. CDR1 is WNHNN and CDR2 is SYGVQD in the germline V gene (reference sequence). This CDR3 is 15 amino acids long. The CDR3 loop is CASSVNPRGRTEAFF. The CDR3 coding sequence is TGCGCCAGCAGTGTAAACCCTCGAGGGAGGACTGAAGCTTTCTTT.

This clone turned up a few times. The chain employs TRBV5-1 and TRBJ2-1; 8 nucleotides align to TRBD2. Losses at the gene ends were 4 bases for V and 1 base for J; bases not matched to a gene: 10. Germline CDR1 SGHRS, CDR2 YFSETQ. There are 17 residues in the CDR3. The CDR3 bases are TGCGCCAGCAGCCCCCTTGAGGCGGGGGGATCCTACAATGAGCAGTTCTTC. Translation gives CASSPLEAGGSYNEQFF.

This clone was counted between two and nine times. The same CDR3 also results from other DNA sequences found in this sample. The CDR3 DNA reads as TGCGCCAGCAGCCAAGTTCGGGGGAGCTCCTACAATGAGCAGTTCTTC. Translated: CASSQVRGSSYNEQFF. The rearrangement joins TRBV4-1 to TRBJ2-1; weak D call: TRBD2 (6 bases). Germline CDR1 is MGHRA and CDR2 is YSYEKL. V gave up 1 base and J gave up 0 bases, with 10 bases separating them. The CDR3 runs to 16 residues.

Here the CDR3 reads CASRLAASTDTQYF. CDR3 sequence (DNA): TGTGCCAGCAGGCTAGCGGCTAGCACAGATACGCAGTATTTT. The chain combines TRBV2 with TRBJ2-3, with TRBD2 matching 7 bases. Germline CDR1 and CDR2: SNHLY and FYNNEI. V shed 6 bases and J 0 bases; nucleotides not matched to a gene: 3. The CDR3 runs to 14 residues.

This clone was seen once. The chain employs TRBV5-6 and TRBJ1-2, with D possibly TRBD1 on 6 matching bases. This CDR3 region has 14 residues. V lost 2 bases and J 7 bases, leaving 15 bases between the germline ends. The germline V gene has CDR1 SGHDT and CDR2 YYEEEE. The CDR3 nucleotides are TGTGCCAGCAGCTTCGTCACAGGGATTCGTGGCTACACCTTC. Translated, it gives CASSFVTGIRGYTF. Looking up the rest from reference TRBV5-6 and TRBJ1-2 gives the full variable domain: DAGVTQSPTHLIKTRGQQVTLRCSPKSGHDTVSWYQQALGQGPQFIFQYYEEEERQRGNFPDRFSGHQFPNYSSELNVNALLLGDSALYLCASSFVTGIRGYTFGSGTRLTVV.

The chain combines TRBV30 with TRBJ1-1, with 10 bases aligning to TRBD1. CDR1 GTSNPN and CDR2 SVGIG come from the germline V gene (reference sequence). Trimming took 1 base from V and 11 from J; bases not matched to a gene: 13. The length of the CDR3 is 15 residues. CDR3 DNA sequence: TGTGCCTGGAGTGGAGGACAGGGGGATCCGGTGCGGGCTTTCTTT. This sequence encodes CAWSGGQGDPVRAFF.

The V call is TRBV11-2, the J call TRBJ2-5, with a weak D call TRBD1 (5 bases). V shed 1 base and J shed 5 bases, with 11 bases lying between them. This CDR3 comprises 14 residues. The germline gives CDR1 SGHAT, CDR2 FQNNGV. This CDR3 reads CASSLGQLAETQYF. The CDR3 DNA follows: TGTGCCAGCAGCTTAGGACAGCTCGCCGAGACCCAGTACTTC. The entire variable domain, with the rest obtained from reference TRBV11-2 and TRBJ2-5, is as follows: EAGVAQSPRYKIIEKRQSVAFWCNPISGHATLYWYQQILGQGPKLLIQFQNNGVVDDSQLPKDRFSAERLKGVDSTLKIQPAKLEDSAVYLCASSLGQLAETQYFGPGTRLLVL.

V usage is TRBV18 and J usage is TRBJ2-1; 10 bases agree with TRBD2. CDR3 size: 16 residues. CDR1 and CDR2 (germline): KGHSH, LQKENI. Losses at the gene ends were 3 bases for V and 0 bases for J; bases not matched to a gene: 2. The CDR3 nucleotides read TGTGCCAGCTCACCCCCTAGCGGGGGCTCCTACAATGAGCAGTTCTTC. Its protein is CASSPPSGGSYNEQFF.

This chain links TRBV7-6 with TRBJ1-3; no firm D call. Germline assignment: CDR1 SGHVS and CDR2 FNYEAQ. This CDR3 is built from 18 residues. Deletions cut 0 bases from V and 0 bases from J, with 15 bases between. The CDR3 DNA reads as TGTGCCAGCAGCTTAGCCATTCCCCAGGCGCTCTCTGGAAACACCATATATTTT. Amino acid sequence: CASSLAIPQALSGNTIYF.

The rearrangement links TRBV10-2 to TRBJ2-2, with D tentatively TRBD1 (6 bases). This CDR3 spans 14 amino acids. V was trimmed by 3 bases and J by 4 bases, leaving 9 bases between them. Germline V lookup: CDR1 WSHSY, CDR2 SAAADI. The CDR3 loop reads CASSELGATGELFF. The CDR3 DNA follows: TGCGCCAGCAGTGAATTGGGGGCCACCGGGGAGCTGTTTTTT.

The V gene is TRBV5-1, the J gene TRBJ1-4; possibly TRBD1 for D (6 bases). Germline CDR1 is SGHRS and CDR2 is YFSETQ. The CDR3 contains 14 residues. Trimming cost V 0 bases and J 7 bases, with 10 bases left between them. CDR3 residues: CASSLEARGEKLFF. CDR3 sequence (DNA): TGCGCCAGCAGCTTGGAGGCCAGGGGTGAAAAACTGTTTTTT.

V usage is TRBV29-1 and J usage is TRBJ1-2; TRBD1 aligns across 8 bases. The CDR3 extends over 18 amino acids. The trim removed 4 bases at V and 4 bases at J, leaving 20 bases unmatched. Germline lookup yields CDR1 SQVTM and CDR2 ANQGSEA. The DNA of the CDR3 is TGCAGCGTTGTCTCCGTAACCGGGACAGGCCTTCAGTCCTATGGCTACACCTTC. Its protein is CSVVSVTGTGLQSYGYTF.

J is TRBJ1-5 and V is TRBV4-1; 8 nucleotides line up with TRBD1. The J segment lost 7 bases and the V segment lost 0 bases, leaving 8 bases of the junction unmatched. CDR1 and CDR2 from the germline V gene are MGHRA and YSYEKL. The CDR3 sequence is 16 residues long. The DNA for the CDR3 is TGCGCCAGCAGCCAAGACATAGGACAGGGCCGACAGCCCCAGCATTTT. It yields the protein CASSQDIGQGRQPQHF.

The gene calls are TRBV9 and TRBJ1-2; 7 positions agree with TRBD1. The CDR3 covers 14 residues. Germline V gene lookup returns CDR1 SGDLS and CDR2 YYNGEE. V lost 4 bases to trimming and J lost 6 bases; unmatched junction nucleotides: 9. This CDR3 reads CASSQFTGDNGYTF. As DNA, the CDR3 is TGTGCCAGCAGCCAATTTACAGGGGATAATGGCTACACCTTC.

J is TRBJ1-2 and V is TRBV6-5; maybe TRBD1 (5 bases). The V gene lost 5 bases and the J gene lost 3 bases, with 13 bases spanning the gap. Germline-derived CDR1 and CDR2 are MNHEY and SVGAGI. The CDR3 runs to 14 residues. The CDR3 nucleotides read TGTGCCAGCAGTCACAGGACAAGAGACTATGGCTACACCTTC. This sequence encodes CASSHRTRDYGYTF.

CDR3 loop: CASSYGVEGVYGYTF. CDR3 nucleotides: TGTGCCAGCAGCTATGGGGTAGAGGGGGTGTATGGCTACACCTTC. The chain links TRBV5-4 to TRBJ1-2; TRBD1 is a possible D gene (6 bases). Deletions cut 3 bases from V and 5 bases from J, with 17 bases between. This CDR3 spans 15 amino acids. The germline V gene has CDR1 SGHNT and CDR2 YYREEE (reference sequence).

This clone was observed a single time. This chain connects TRBV2 to TRBJ2-2; a weak D match, TRBD2 (6 bases). Germline loops: CDR1 SNHLY, CDR2 FYNNEI. Trimming took 8 bases from V and 1 from J, leaving 11 bases between them. The length of the CDR3 is 14 residues. The CDR3 DNA is TGTGCCAGCTGGGACTCATGGAACACCGGGGAGCTGTTTTTT. It is translated as CASWDSWNTGELFF.

The chain has TRBV7-6 and TRBJ1-2; D may be TRBD1 (6 bases). The V gene's germline CDR1 is SGHVS and CDR2 FNYEAQ. The CDR3 is made up of 16 amino acids. Trimming cost V 4 bases and J 6 bases, with 21 bases left between them. This chain's CDR3 is CASSWGFGLQGNGYTF. As DNA, the CDR3 is TGTGCCAGCAGCTGGGGCTTCGGGTTACAGGGTAATGGCTACACCTTC. The full variable domain, rest sourced from reference TRBV7-6 and TRBJ1-2, is GAGVSQSPRYKVTKRGQDVALRCDPISGHVSLYWYRQALGQGPEFLTYFNYEAQQDKSGLPNDRFSAERPEGSISTLTIQRTEQRDSAMYRCASSWGFGLQGNGYTFGSGTRLTVV.

The V call is TRBV19, the J call TRBJ1-3; no firm D call. V was trimmed by 6 bases and J by 0 bases, leaving 9 bases between them. This CDR3 spans 14 amino acids. Germline V gene data show CDR1 as LNHDA and CDR2 as SQIVND (reference sequence). The DNA for the CDR3 is TGTGCCAGTAGCCCGATTAGCTCTGGAAACACCATATATTTT. Translating it yields CASSPISSGNTIYF.